This T cell receptor beta chain was recovered during a study of OX40 agonist ivuxolimab in advanced cancers. Overall study context: Among those treated, three patients had partial responses, one with hepatocellular carcinoma and two with cutaneous melanoma. Study-wide results and limits: Low normalized T-cell clonal expansion was additionally recorded for some nonresponders. The work left the antigen specificity of expanded peripheral T cells undetermined.

CDR3 length equals 12 residues. CDR1 is MNHEY, CDR2 SMNVEV, per germline (reference sequence). V lost 0 bases to trimming and J lost 15 bases, with 11 bases between them. In the case of this clone: The antigen is not known.

Assay: immunoSEQ multiplex PCR; the TCRdb copy retains only in-frame clones and omits some. The sample contains about 110,000 clones, around 90% of which appear only once. Drawing of blood for sampling happened at baseline, at cycle 4 day 1, and at cycle 7 day 1. The V and J genes are TRBV27 and TRBJ1-4; TRBD1 is a possible D gene (5 bases). This TCR was sampled from an adult with an advanced solid tumor such as melanoma, head and neck, liver or kidney cancer. Sequenced here: CD4+ or CD8+ T cells sorted from blood, sampled in a trial of the OX40 agonist ivuxolimab. As DNA, the CDR3 is TGTGCCAGCAGTTTATCGGGCAGGGAGTTGTTTTTT. Its protein is CASSLSGRELFF.